The present T cell receptor beta chain was sequenced within a study of T cell clones after liver transplantation. Overall study context: Pre-transplant mixed lymphocyte reactions yielded third-party-reactive TCRbeta sequences as comparators for graft-donor-reactive sequences. General study results and limits: Compared with third party-reactive sequences, donor-reactive ones declined more, independent of withdrawal success.

Generated by immunoSEQ multiplex PCR, the TCRdb table keeps only in-frame clones and is missing some. This table has about 58,000 clones, 70% to 80% appearing once. This clone appeared a single time. Its cognate antigen is unknown. This CDR3 is built from 15 residues. Germline trimming cut 5 bases from V and 0 bases from J; bases unmatched to any gene: 2. Germline CDR1 reads SQVTM; CDR2 reads ANQGSEA. The sequence was obtained from a human patient who received a liver transplant. Some T cells may be the graft donor's. The J gene is TRBJ2-2, the V gene TRBV29-1, with 11 bases aligning to TRBD2. The sample consisted of CD4+ T cells from blood, taken at the approximately 15-month timepoint. In nucleotides, the CDR3 is TGCAGCGTTTTAGCGGGAGGGCCGAACACCGGGGAGCTGTTTTTT. Its protein product is CSVLAGGPNTGELFF.